These 27 T cell receptor beta chains were sequenced from one sample in a study of T cell changes during pregnancy in multiple sclerosis. Assay used: immunoSEQ multiplex PCR; TCRdb lists only in-frame clones, some missing. The repertoire has 90,000 to 150,000 clones, roughly 92% of them found once; the top ten carry approximately 6.2%. This specimen was peripheral blood, taken before pregnancy. The receptors come from a female donor with multiple sclerosis, enrolled in a pregnancy study.

The CDR3 DNA is TGTGCCAGCAGCGTGGGACAGGGTGGAGGCTACACCTTC. Protein product: CASSVGQGGGYTF. The chain uses TRBV9 and TRBJ1-2; 9 bases are a match to TRBD1. J was trimmed by 8 bases and V by 2 bases; bases with no gene match: 4. Germline-derived CDR1 and CDR2 are SGDLS and YYNGEE. The CDR3 loop spans 13 amino acids.

The chain joins TRBV6-6 to TRBJ1-2; 11 bases fit TRBD1. CDR3 length: 15 residues. Germline CDR1 is MNHNY and CDR2 is SVGAGI (reference sequence). After removal of 5 bases from V and 0 bases from J, the junction contained 2 bases not matched to a gene. The CDR3 is CASSRDRGTNYGYTF. CDR3 bases: TGTGCCAGCAGTCGGGACAGGGGGACTAACTATGGCTACACCTTC.

V usage is TRBV27 and J usage is TRBJ1-1; 11 nucleotides line up with TRBD1. With 5 bases clipped from V and 6 bases from J, the junction kept 11 bases outside the gene matches. CDR1 and CDR2 (germline): MNHEY, SMNVEV (reference sequence). This CDR3 region has 16 residues. CDR3 in DNA: TGTGCCAGCAGTAGGGGGGACAGGGGGGTTCTCTCTGAAGCTTTCTTT. Its translation is CASSRGDRGVLSEAFF.

The chain carries TRBV2 and TRBJ1-1; D may be TRBD1 (5 bases). The CDR3 length is 14 residues. V was cut by 6 bases and J by 0 bases, with 11 bases left in between. CDR1 SNHLY and CDR2 FYNNEI come from the germline V gene. The CDR3 DNA reads TGTGCCAGCAGGGGGGGACGGATGAACACTGAAGCTTTCTTT. This translates into CASRGGRMNTEAFF. The full variable domain, completed using reference TRBV2 and TRBJ1-1, is EPEVTQTPSHQVTQMGQEVILRCVPISNHLYFYWYRQILGQKVEFLVSFYNNEISEKSEIFDDQFSVERPDGSNFTLKIRSTKLEDSAMYFCASRGGRMNTEAFFGQGTRLTVV.

This clone was recorded only once. The chain is built from TRBV5-6 and TRBJ2-5, with 9 bases that match TRBD2. The germline V gene has CDR1 SGHDT and CDR2 YYEEEE. Trimming cost V 4 bases and J 1 base; bases outside gene matches: 8. CDR3 length: 16 residues. DNA for the CDR3: TGTGCCAGCAGCACATCGACTAGCGGCACCCAAGAGACCCAGTACTTC. Encoded protein: CASSTSTSGTQETQYF.

This chain uses TRBV6-1 with TRBJ2-3; 7 nucleotides align to TRBD1. J lost 6 bases, V lost 8 bases, and 8 bases had no gene match. The CDR3 length is 13 residues. Germline V gene sequence: CDR1 MNHNS, CDR2 SASEGT. Written as DNA, the CDR3 is TGTGCCAGCGGGCCAGGGGGAAGTGATACGCAGTATTTT. Amino acids: CASGPGGSDTQYF.

The rearrangement uses TRBV29-1 and TRBJ1-1, with TRBD1 matching 7 bases. Germline CDR1 is SQVTM and CDR2 is ANQGSEA. J gave up 5 bases and V 7 bases, and 4 bases lay outside the gene matches. The CDR3 runs to 11 residues. CDR3 coding DNA: TGCAGCGCCGACAGGGATACTGAAGCTTTCTTT. Its protein is CSADRDTEAFF. The variable domain in full, with the rest retrieved from reference TRBV29-1 and TRBJ1-1, is SAVISQKPSRDICQRGTSLTIQCQVDSQVTMMFWYRQQPGQSLTLIATANQGSEATYESGFVIDKFPISRPNLTFSTLTVSNMSPEDSSIYLCSADRDTEAFFGQGTRLTVV.

The chain recombines TRBV7-6 with TRBJ2-7, with TRBD1 matching over 8 bases. Germline trimming cut 3 bases from V and 2 bases from J; bases unmatched to any gene: 6. The germline gives CDR1 SGHVS, CDR2 FNYEAQ. The CDR3 is 15 residues long. The CDR3 reads CASSFGTGRTYEQYF. CDR3 coding DNA: TGTGCCAGCAGCTTTGGGACAGGAAGAACCTACGAGCAGTACTTC. Full variable domain (rest looked up from reference TRBV7-6 and TRBJ2-7): GAGVSQSPRYKVTKRGQDVALRCDPISGHVSLYWYRQALGQGPEFLTYFNYEAQQDKSGLPNDRFSAERPEGSISTLTIQRTEQRDSAMYRCASSFGTGRTYEQYFGPGTRLTVT.

The chain couples TRBV19 to TRBJ2-7; 9 bases fit TRBD1. CDR3 length: 13 amino acids. The junction had 6 bases not matched to a gene; V was cut back by 7 bases and J by 5 bases. Germline CDR1 LNHDA, CDR2 SQIVND (reference sequence). DNA for the CDR3: TGTGCCAGTATCGGGACAGGGAAACACGAGCAGTACTTC. Its protein product is CASIGTGKHEQYF.

The rearrangement joins TRBV19 to TRBJ1-1; 9 nucleotides line up with TRBD1. This CDR3 comprises 14 residues. Germline CDR1 reads LNHDA; CDR2 reads SQIVND (reference sequence). Trimming at V came to 5 bases and at J to 4 bases, leaving 5 bases not matched to a gene. The CDR3 DNA reads TGTGCCAGTAGTGTCTTGGACAGGGGCACTGAAGCTTTCTTT. Its protein is CASSVLDRGTEAFF.

The chain carries TRBV5-4 and TRBJ2-2, with D perhaps matching TRBD1 (6 bases). Germline assignment: CDR1 SGHNT and CDR2 YYREEE (reference sequence). Trimming removed 0 bases at V and 2 bases at J, with 11 bases between. The CDR3 is made up of 16 amino acids. CDR3 nucleotide sequence: TGTGCCAGCAGCTTGGGCAGGGGAGCCAACACCGGGGAGCTGTTTTTT. Translating gives CASSLGRGANTGELFF. The full variable domain, in which reference TRBV5-4 and TRBJ2-2 provide the parts outside the CDR3, is ETGVTQSPTHLIKTRGQQVTLRCSSQSGHNTVSWYQQALGQGPQFIFQYYREEENGRGNFPPRFSGLQFPNYSSELNVNALELDDSALYLCASSLGRGANTGELFFGEGSRLTVL.

This chain connects TRBV7-2 to TRBJ1-1, with TRBD1 matching over 10 bases. This CDR3 has 16 residues. Per the germline V gene, CDR1 is SGHTA and CDR2 is FQGNSA. V shed 2 bases, J shed 3 bases, and the junction held 6 bases outside the gene matches. CDR3 DNA sequence: TGTGCCAGCAGCTTATTTTCCGGGACAGGGGACACTGAAGCTTTCTTT. Translating it yields CASSLFSGTGDTEAFF.

The chain recombines TRBV29-1 with TRBJ1-2; 8 bases align to TRBD1. Germline V gene data show CDR1 as SQVTM and CDR2 as ANQGSEA. The V segment lost 6 bases and the J segment 7 bases; nucleotides outside the gene matches: 7. This CDR3 is built from 12 residues. CDR3 nucleotides: TGCAGCGTGCGGACAGGGAATTTTGGCTACACCTTC. This translates into CSVRTGNFGYTF.

V and J are TRBV19 and TRBJ2-3; D perhaps matches TRBD2 (5 bases). Germline values: CDR1 LNHDA, CDR2 SQIVND (reference sequence). V was cut by 4 bases and J by 2 bases, with 22 bases left in between. This CDR3 spans 18 amino acids. This chain's CDR3 is CASSTLAPRAGYTDTQYF. The CDR3 bases are TGTGCCAGTAGTACCCTAGCCCCCCGGGCCGGGTACACAGATACGCAGTATTTT. The full variable domain, in which reference TRBV19 and TRBJ2-3 provide the parts outside the CDR3, is DGGITQSPKYLFRKEGQNVTLSCEQNLNHDAMYWYRQDPGQGLRLIYYSQIVNDFQKGDIAEGYSVSREKKESFPLTVTSAQKNPTAFYLCASSTLAPRAGYTDTQYFGPGTRLTVL.

This clone was seen only once. The V and J genes are TRBV5-1 and TRBJ2-5, with 8 bases aligning to TRBD1. V shed 4 bases, J shed 3 bases, and the junction held 11 bases outside the gene matches. This CDR3 has 16 amino acids. Looked up from germline, CDR1 is SGHRS and CDR2 is YFSETQ. CDR3 protein: CASSQADRVVEETQYF. The CDR3 DNA reads as TGCGCCAGCAGCCAGGCGGACAGGGTGGTCGAAGAGACCCAGTACTTC.

The chain employs TRBV30 and TRBJ2-3; 9 bases agree with TRBD2. The CDR3 has 15 amino acids. V was clipped by 0 bases and J by 0 bases; unmatched bases: 1. Germline V CDR1 and CDR2: GTSNPN, SVGIG (reference sequence). CDR3 sequence (DNA): TGTGCCTGGAGTGTAACTAGCGGGAGCACAGATACGCAGTATTTT. Translation gives CAWSVTSGSTDTQYF.

V is TRBV5-6 and J is TRBJ1-5; D remains unclear. Per germline, CDR1 SGHDT and CDR2 YYEEEE. This CDR3 has 14 residues. V lost 0 bases and J lost 1, with 5 bases in between. For the CDR3, the DNA is TGTGCCAGCAGCTTGGGGCCAAGCAATCAGCCCCAGCATTTT. Encoded protein: CASSLGPSNQPQHF. The full variable domain, completed using reference TRBV5-6 and TRBJ1-5, is DAGVTQSPTHLIKTRGQQVTLRCSPKSGHDTVSWYQQALGQGPQFIFQYYEEEERQRGNFPDRFSGHQFPNYSSELNVNALLLGDSALYLCASSLGPSNQPQHFGDGTRLSIL.

The chain combines TRBV2 with TRBJ2-6, with a possible D match to TRBD2 (6 bases). Germline V gene sequence: CDR1 SNHLY, CDR2 FYNNEI. The V end was cut by 8 bases, the J end by 0 bases, with 14 bases between. The CDR3 runs 16 residues. CDR3 bases: TGTGCCAGCTTCGGCCCGGGGGTCTCTGGGGCCAACGTCCTGACTTTC. It translates to CASFGPGVSGANVLTF.

V is TRBV30 and J is TRBJ2-2, with a weak D call TRBD2 (6 bases). The length of the CDR3 is 15 residues. Germline V gene sequence: CDR1 GTSNPN, CDR2 SVGIG (reference sequence). In nucleotides, the CDR3 is TGTGCGTCCGAACCGGGGGTCGCGAACACCGGGGAGCTGTTTTTT. The encoded protein is CASEPGVANTGELFF.

This chain links TRBV25-1 with TRBJ1-2; D perhaps matches TRBD1 (6 bases). The ends were cut back, 5 bases at V and 8 bases at J, with 15 bases in the middle. CDR1 MGHDK and CDR2 SYGVNS come from the germline V gene. The CDR3 sequence is 13 residues long. The CDR3 loop is CASSTQGGRGYTF. Here the CDR3 DNA reads TGTGCCAGCAGTACACAGGGAGGGCGGGGCTACACCTTC.

This sequence joins TRBV5-1 and TRBJ2-3; 8 nucleotides match TRBD2. This CDR3 is 14 amino acids long. In germline, CDR1 is SGHRS, CDR2 YFSETQ. Unmatched junction bases numbered 4, after V lost 4 bases and J lost 3 bases. The DNA for the CDR3 is TGCGCCAGCAGCCATTCTAGCGGGACAGATACGCAGTATTTT. Protein sequence: CASSHSSGTDTQYF.

This chain uses TRBV5-4 with TRBJ2-7, with 13 nucleotides matching TRBD2. V lost 4 bases to trimming and J lost 7 bases; unmatched junction nucleotides: 8. The CDR3 contains 15 residues. Germline loops: CDR1 SGHNT, CDR2 YYREEE (reference sequence). CDR3 residues: CASSTTSGGAGEQYF. CDR3 DNA sequence: TGTGCCAGCAGCACCACTAGCGGGGGGGCTGGGGAGCAGTACTTC.

The DNA of the CDR3 is TGTGCCAGCAGCCTTAGCGGGCGAGGGGTTTACAATGAGCAGTTCTTC. It yields the protein CASSLSGRGVYNEQFF. The chain has TRBV2 and TRBJ2-1; 7 bases are shared with TRBD2. V lost 6 bases, J lost 4 bases, and 12 bases stayed unmatched. Looked up from germline, CDR1 is SNHLY and CDR2 is FYNNEI. CDR3 length equals 16 residues.

The chain links TRBV6-5 to TRBJ2-3, with 11 bases lining up with TRBD2. The CDR3 length is 15 residues. The V gene end was trimmed by 6 bases and the J gene end by 2 bases; junction bases not matched to a gene: 4. The V gene's germline CDR1 is MNHEY and CDR2 SVGAGI. The CDR3 nucleotides are TGTGCCAGCAGGGGGACTAGCGGATACACAGATACGCAGTATTTT. Translated: CASRGTSGYTDTQYF.

This chain uses TRBV30 with TRBJ2-7; 8 bases align to TRBD2. With V trimmed by 3 bases and J by 1 base, 2 bases remained unmatched. The CDR3 runs 13 residues. Per the germline V gene, CDR1 is GTSNPN and CDR2 is SVGIG (reference sequence). CDR3 bases: TGTGCCTGGAGCCTAGCGGGTTCCTACGAGCAGTACTTC. It codes for CAWSLAGSYEQYF.

The V gene is TRBV5-1, the J gene TRBJ2-2; TRBD1 matches at 11 bases. The CDR3 sequence is 17 residues long. V was clipped by 3 bases and J by 4 bases; unmatched bases: 8. Germline V CDR1 and CDR2: SGHRS, YFSETQ. CDR3 residues: CASSSFEGTGGTGELFF. The CDR3 DNA sequence: TGCGCCAGCAGCTCTTTTGAAGGGACAGGGGGCACCGGGGAGCTGTTTTTT.

The gene calls are TRBV2 and TRBJ1-1; D is ambiguous. The CDR3 consists of 15 residues. Trimming took 3 bases from V and 10 from J, leaving 21 bases between them. CDR1 SNHLY and CDR2 FYNNEI come from the germline V gene. The DNA of the CDR3 is TGTGCCAGCAGTGAGTCTAGGGCGCCGGGAAAGGGAGCTTTCTTT. Amino acid sequence: CASSESRAPGKGAFF.